Below are 12 T cell receptor beta chains sequenced from a single sample in a study of T-cell memory formation after mild COVID-19. MiXCR, applied by TCRdb to the 5' RACE reads, yields one record per CDR3 protein. The sample records 250,000 to 300,000 distinct CDR3 sequences, approximately 8.4% being singletons. Sequenced: PBMCs or a T cell subset sorted from them (not recorded which). The receptors shown here come from a man between 18 and 35 years old who had mild COVID-19 (a few samples of this study predate the infection). Cell type and time point are not known.

In this sample, this clonotype turned up a few times. V is TRBV5-6 and J is TRBJ2-2, with TRBD1 matching over 9 bases. This CDR3 comprises 14 residues. V shed 6 bases and J 7 bases; nucleotides not matched to a gene: 7. The V gene's germline CDR1 is SGHDT and CDR2 YYEEEE. The CDR3 here is CASTWTGDSGELFF. CDR3 sequence (DNA): TGTGCCAGCACCTGGACAGGGGATAGCGGGGAGCTGTTTTTT.

This clonotype was counted between two and nine times. This CDR3 is CASSYILLGTANYGYTF. The CDR3 DNA reads TGTGCCAGCAGTTACATCCTCCTGGGGACAGCTAACTATGGCTACACCTTC. The rearrangement joins TRBV6-5 to TRBJ1-2; 7 bases map to TRBD1. Germline V gene sequence: CDR1 MNHEY, CDR2 SVGAGI. The ends lost 2 bases at V and 0 bases at J; junction bases unmatched: 9. This CDR3 contains 17 residues.

The chain recombines TRBV5-4 with TRBJ1-1; 7 nucleotides match TRBD1. Germline CDR1 is SGHNT and CDR2 is YYREEE (reference sequence). V dropped 7 bases and J dropped 3; count of bases not matched to a gene: 18. There are 17 residues in the CDR3. In DNA, the CDR3 is TGTGCCAGCGGACCCCCGCCTGGAACAGGGGCACACACTGAAGCTTTCTTT. Translating it yields CASGPPPGTGAHTEAFF.

V usage is TRBV7-2 and J usage is TRBJ1-6; D possibly corresponds to TRBD1 (5 bases). The V end lost 4 bases, the J end lost 7 bases, and 14 bases lay between the germline ends. Germline CDR1 SGHTA, CDR2 FQGNSA. The CDR3 totals 15 residues. CDR3 bases: TGTGCCAGCAGCTCCGGACGGTGGGGGAATTCACCCCTCCACTTT. Encoded protein: CASSSGRWGNSPLHF. Variable domain in full (rest from reference TRBV7-2 and TRBJ1-6): GAGVSQSPSNKVTEKGKDVELRCDPISGHTALYWYRQSLGQGLEFLIYFQGNSAPDKSGLPSDRFSAERTGGSVSTLTIQRTQQEDSAVYLCASSSGRWGNSPLHFGNGTRLTVT.

This clonotype was observed a handful of times. The chain joins TRBV12-3 or TRBV12-4 to TRBJ1-1; unclear D gene. The CDR3 sequence is 13 residues long. V was trimmed by 6 bases and J by 8 bases, leaving 16 bases between them. The CDR3 reads CASREDLRLEAFF. CDR3 in DNA: TGTGCCAGCAGGGAGGATCTACGCTTAGAAGCTTTCTTT.

In this sample, this clonotype turned up a few times. The chain joins TRBV6-5 to TRBJ2-7, with no clear D. V lost 6 bases, J lost 0 bases, and 12 bases lay in between. Germline loops: CDR1 MNHEY, CDR2 SVGAGI. There are 14 residues in the CDR3. CDR3 amino acids: CASSPRPDSYEQYV. For the CDR3, the DNA is TGTGCCAGCAGCCCCCGGCCAGACTCCTACGAGCAGTACGTC.

This clonotype was detected many times. The CDR3 protein is CASSIQGRQYTGELFF. In nucleotides, the CDR3 is TGCGCCAGCAGTATACAGGGGAGACAGTACACCGGGGAGCTGTTTTTT. V usage is TRBV5-1 and J usage is TRBJ2-2, with 7 bases lining up with TRBD1. The junction had 10 bases not matched to a gene; V was cut back by 5 bases and J by 3 bases. The CDR3 runs to 16 residues. Germline V lookup: CDR1 SGHRS, CDR2 YFSETQ.

The chain has TRBV5-1 and TRBJ2-3; TRBD2 is a possible D gene (6 bases). The CDR3 totals 14 residues. Trimming removed 4 bases at V and 5 bases at J, with 14 bases between. Germline assignment: CDR1 SGHRS and CDR2 YFSETQ. The CDR3 loop is CASSRGGELDTQYF. CDR3 bases: TGCGCCAGCAGCCGCGGAGGGGAACTAGATACGCAGTATTTT.

In this sample, this clonotype turned up a few times. The chain employs TRBV20-1 and TRBJ1-5, with D possibly TRBD1 on 6 matching bases. The length of the CDR3 is 13 residues. Trimming cost V 4 bases and J 7 bases, with 14 bases left between them. Looked up from germline, CDR1 is DFQATT and CDR2 is SNEGSKA (reference sequence). The CDR3 nucleotides read TGCAGTGCTAATCGGGACATCGGGCAGCCCCAGCATTTT. Protein: CSANRDIGQPQHF.

This chain uses TRBV28 with TRBJ2-7, with unresolved D. Germline CDR1 MDHEN, CDR2 SYDVKM. The CDR3 sequence is 14 residues long. V was trimmed by 5 bases and J by 2 bases, leaving 13 bases between them. The CDR3 DNA follows: TGTGCCAGCAGTGCTCATCATTTGACCTACGAGCAGTACGTC. It yields the protein CASSAHHLTYEQYV.

In this sample, this clonotype turned up a few times. The chain carries TRBV28 and TRBJ1-2; a possible D gene is TRBD1 (6 bases). V was clipped by 7 bases and J by 10 bases, with 16 bases between them. The CDR3 has 12 amino acids. Germline V CDR1 and CDR2: MDHEN, SYDVKM. CDR3 nucleotide sequence: TGTGCCAGCACCCCGTCGGGGGGGCCCTACACCTTC. Its protein product is CASTPSGGPYTF.

This clonotype has a count of ten or more. The rearrangement joins TRBV23-1 to TRBJ2-4; D gene uncertain. TRBV23-1 carries the ORF label, with uncertain function. The CDR3 is 13 amino acids. V was cut by 8 bases and J by 3 bases, with 11 bases left in between. The DNA for the CDR3 is TGCGCCAGCGGATGGTCAGGCAAAAACATTCAGTACTTC. Its translation: CASGWSGKNIQYF.